Listed below are T cell receptor beta chains from one sample, sequenced in a study of T cells expressing NK-cell markers. No DNA is given; TCRdb re-called the 5' RACE reads and lists each CDR3 protein once. The sample data list fewer than 200,000 distinct CDR3 sequences. Sequenced sample: blood T cells: a sorted CD56 or NKG2C T cell subset, CD4+ or CD8+ T cells, or bulk PBMC T cells (not recorded which). The source of these receptors is a woman aged 18 to 75 in good health. Each CDR3 is given with its conserved first and last residue. Each record gives: V gene, J gene, CDR3 protein.

v_gene: TRBV5-6
j_gene: TRBJ2-1
CDR3aa: CASSSAGERGTYNEQFF

v_gene: TRBV7-9
j_gene: TRBJ2-7
CDR3aa: CASSLGGARVGYEQYF

v_gene: TRBV7-3
j_gene: TRBJ2-5
CDR3aa: CASSLQPLGETQYF

v_gene: TRBV5-5
j_gene: TRBJ2-1
CDR3aa: CASLWTSSNNEQFF

v_gene: TRBV12-3/TRBV12-4
j_gene: TRBJ2-1
CDR3aa: CASSPLQGAHPGNEQFF

v_gene: TRBV6-1
j_gene: TRBJ1-2
CDR3aa: CASSELAGTGYTF

v_gene: TRBV5-1
j_gene: TRBJ1-1
CDR3aa: CASRQDGQPNTEAFF

v_gene: TRBV29-1
j_gene: TRBJ2-3
CDR3aa: CSATGTNSDTQYF

v_gene: TRBV7-2
j_gene: TRBJ2-1
CDR3aa: CASEAGSYNEQFF

v_gene: TRBV20-1
j_gene: TRBJ2-3
CDR3aa: CSATNRGDTQYF

v_gene: TRBV20-1
j_gene: TRBJ1-4
CDR3aa: CSPSGGAKLFF

v_gene: TRBV12-3/TRBV12-4
j_gene: TRBJ2-3
CDR3aa: CASRQKGRGNTDTQYF

v_gene: TRBV12-3/TRBV12-4
j_gene: TRBJ2-7
CDR3aa: CASSLGAGVFEQYF

v_gene: TRBV12-3/TRBV12-4
j_gene: TRBJ1-6
CDR3aa: CASSLSANSPLHF

v_gene: TRBV9
j_gene: TRBJ1-1
CDR3aa: CASSVGAGWNTEAFF

v_gene: TRBV6-1
j_gene: TRBJ2-3
CDR3aa: CASSVGLAGGADTQYF

v_gene: TRBV5-1
j_gene: TRBJ2-2
CDR3aa: CASSPTSGWNTGELFF

v_gene: TRBV5-1
j_gene: TRBJ2-1
CDR3aa: CASSPSTSDNEQFF

v_gene: TRBV6-5
j_gene: TRBJ2-5
CDR3aa: CASSYSRTAQETQYF

v_gene: TRBV5-1
j_gene: TRBJ2-3
CDR3aa: CASSPGGAWDTQYF

v_gene: TRBV2
j_gene: TRBJ2-3
CDR3aa: CASRSTGGADTQYF

v_gene: TRBV7-9
j_gene: TRBJ2-1
CDR3aa: CASIQTGYHEQFF

v_gene: TRBV6-5
j_gene: TRBJ2-1
CDR3aa: CASSYRGPGNEQFF

v_gene: TRBV5-5
j_gene: TRBJ1-2
CDR3aa: CASSSGGGDAGGYTF

v_gene: TRBV15
j_gene: TRBJ2-7
CDR3aa: CATSRKTGSAYEQYF

v_gene: TRBV4-2
j_gene: TRBJ1-6
CDR3aa: CASSQDLGNNSPLHF

v_gene: TRBV20-1
j_gene: TRBJ2-2
CDR3aa: CSARVPGLAGTGELFF

v_gene: TRBV12-3/TRBV12-4
j_gene: TRBJ1-5
CDR3aa: CASSGGTDGNQPQHF

v_gene: TRBV19
j_gene: TRBJ2-1
CDR3aa: CASSYRETNEQFF

v_gene: TRBV12-3/TRBV12-4
j_gene: TRBJ2-2
CDR3aa: CASSFAGARNTGELFF

v_gene: TRBV7-8
j_gene: TRBJ2-1
CDR3aa: CASSHRGTRGDEQFF

v_gene: TRBV5-1
j_gene: TRBJ2-5
CDR3aa: CASSKGTVKETQYF